This passage covers 16 T cell receptor beta chains from one sample sequenced in a study of lymphopenia after photon versus proton radiotherapy. Only in-frame clones appear in the TCRdb table, and some are missing; sequencing was by immunoSEQ multiplex PCR. The sample gives about 83,000 clones, about 83% of which show up once; over 1.2% is in the top ten. Sequencing was performed on peripheral blood, taken from a patient treated with proton-based radiotherapy. These receptors were collected from a man in his sixties with pancreatic cancer.

This clone was detected only a few times. The J gene is TRBJ2-1, the V gene TRBV9, with D tentatively TRBD2 (6 bases). Germline loops: CDR1 SGDLS, CDR2 YYNGEE. Trimming took off 4 bases at V and 4 bases at J, with 18 bases between the two ends. This CDR3 comprises 16 residues. CDR3 sequence reads: CASSKDPGLGYNEQFF. In nucleotides, the CDR3 is TGTGCCAGCAGCAAAGACCCGGGACTGGGGTACAATGAGCAGTTCTTC.

Written as DNA, the CDR3 is TGTGCCAGCAGCTTAATGGGAGGCGGTGAAGCTTTCTTT. This gives the protein CASSLMGGGEAFF. This chain connects TRBV7-8 to TRBJ1-1, with D unresolved. The CDR3 covers 13 residues. CDR1 SGHVS and CDR2 FQNEAQ come from the germline V gene. V was shortened by 2 bases and J by 7 bases, with 11 bases between the two germline ends.

V and J are TRBV5-4 and TRBJ2-7; D ambiguous. The CDR3 runs to 13 residues. V was pared by 1 base and J by 0 bases, with 5 bases between. Germline V gene sequence: CDR1 SGHNT, CDR2 YYREEE (reference sequence). CDR3 sequence reads: CASSLFLSYEQYF. The CDR3 DNA follows: TGTGCCAGCAGCTTGTTCCTCTCCTACGAGCAGTACTTC. Variable domain in full (rest from reference TRBV5-4 and TRBJ2-7): ETGVTQSPTHLIKTRGQQVTLRCSSQSGHNTVSWYQQALGQGPQFIFQYYREEENGRGNFPPRFSGLQFPNYSSELNVNALELDDSALYLCASSLFLSYEQYFGPGTRLTVT.

This clone was seen more than once but under ten times. The chain couples TRBV28 to TRBJ1-1; D unresolved. CDR3 size: 11 residues. Trimming took 2 bases from V and 9 from J, leaving 7 bases between them. Germline-derived CDR1 and CDR2 are MDHEN and SYDVKM. This CDR3 is CASSLQLQAFF. The DNA for the CDR3 is TGTGCCAGCAGTTTACAACTGCAAGCTTTCTTT.

The V call is TRBV6-5, the J call TRBJ1-4; D gene ambiguous. This CDR3 contains 16 residues. With 0 bases removed from V and 4 bases from J, the gap between germline ends came to 12 bases. Germline-derived CDR1 and CDR2 are MNHEY and SVGAGI. CDR3: CASSYSKGSFNEKLFF. CDR3 nucleotides: TGTGCCAGCAGTTACTCGAAGGGTTCTTTTAATGAAAAACTGTTTTTT.

This chain uses TRBV7-9 with TRBJ1-4; 8 bases agree with TRBD1. This CDR3 spans 16 amino acids. V was clipped by 1 base and J by 3 bases; unmatched bases: 4. The germline V gene encodes CDR1 SEHNR and CDR2 FQNEAQ (reference sequence). The CDR3 reads CASSLGGTGANEKLFF. In DNA form, the CDR3 reads TGTGCCAGCAGCTTAGGGGGGACAGGCGCTAATGAAAAACTGTTTTTT.

The V gene is TRBV29-1, the J gene TRBJ2-7, with D perhaps given as TRBD1 or TRBD2 (6 bases each). V shed 6 bases and J shed 5 bases, with 20 bases lying between them. Looked up from germline, CDR1 is SQVTM and CDR2 is ANQGSEA. This CDR3 spans 14 amino acids. The CDR3 spells CSVALGGNGDEQYF. In nucleotides, the CDR3 is TGCAGCGTAGCACTGGGGGGCAACGGAGACGAGCAGTACTTC.

The V gene is TRBV27, the J gene TRBJ2-7; TRBD2 matches 9 bases. Germline assignment: CDR1 MNHEY and CDR2 SMNVEV (reference sequence). CDR3 size: 16 residues. The trim removed 5 bases at V and 2 bases at J, leaving 10 bases unmatched. CDR3 in amino acids: CASSNRPLAGTYEQYF. The CDR3 DNA is TGTGCCAGCAGTAACCGCCCCCTAGCGGGAACCTACGAGCAGTACTTC.

The chain couples TRBV6-1 to TRBJ2-7; no definite D call. Germline CDR1 MNHNS, CDR2 SASEGT. V was shortened by 6 bases and J by 0 bases, with 6 bases between the two germline ends. There are 12 residues in the CDR3. The CDR3 region is CASRISSYEQYF. DNA for the CDR3: TGTGCCAGCAGAATTAGCTCCTACGAGCAGTACTTC.

V usage is TRBV30 and J usage is TRBJ2-7, with 9 bases fitting TRBD2. The CDR3 sequence is 13 residues long. Germline trimming cut 2 bases from V and 5 bases from J; bases unmatched to any gene: 4. CDR1 GTSNPN and CDR2 SVGIG come from the germline V gene (reference sequence). The CDR3 coding sequence is TGTGCCTGGAGTTGGGCTAGCGGGAACGAGCAGTACTTC. This translates into CAWSWASGNEQYF.

DNA of the CDR3: TGTGCCAGCGTTAGGGCGGGGGCCGGGGAGCTGTTTTTT. Residues: CASVRAGAGELFF. This chain links TRBV2 with TRBJ2-2, with TRBD2 matching 7 bases. The CDR3 sequence is 13 residues long. Germline assignment: CDR1 SNHLY and CDR2 FYNNEI. V shed 8 bases, J shed 6 bases, and the junction held 6 bases outside the gene matches.

The genes are TRBV6-6 and TRBJ1-2; 7 nucleotides match TRBD1. V dropped 7 bases and J dropped 0; count of bases not matched to a gene: 8. CDR1 is MNHNY and CDR2 is SVGAGI in the germline V gene (reference sequence). This CDR3 is built from 15 residues. As DNA, the CDR3 is TGTGCCAGCACTACAGACGGGACAGCTAACTATGGCTACACCTTC. Residues: CASTTDGTANYGYTF.

V gene TRBV18 combines with J gene TRBJ1-1, with 8 bases aligning to TRBD1. Germline V gene lookup returns CDR1 KGHSH and CDR2 LQKENI. With V trimmed by 3 bases and J by 2 bases, 8 bases remained unmatched. This CDR3 comprises 16 residues. CDR3 sequence (DNA): TGTGCCAGCTCACCTCGCCAGGGGGCTTCCAACACTGAAGCTTTCTTT. This encodes CASSPRQGASNTEAFF.

J is TRBJ1-2 and V is TRBV7-2; tentatively, D is TRBD1 (5 bases). The CDR3 has 13 residues. The germline gives CDR1 SGHTA, CDR2 FQGNSA. Trimming shortened V by 2 bases and J by 9 bases, and 13 bases separated the two germline ends. The CDR3 nucleotides are TGTGCCAGCAGCTTATCAATTCAGGGAAGCTACACCTTC. This codes for CASSLSIQGSYTF.

The gene calls are TRBV28 and TRBJ1-4; 7 bases line up with TRBD1. The V and J ends lost 4 bases and 3 bases, in that order; junction bases with no gene match: 5. This CDR3 is built from 15 residues. Germline CDR1 and CDR2: MDHEN and SYDVKM. This CDR3 is CASSSGTAANEKLFF. The CDR3 coding sequence is TGTGCCAGCAGTTCTGGGACAGCCGCTAATGAAAAACTGTTTTTT.

J is TRBJ2-3 and V is TRBV7-2; 8 bases line up with TRBD1. V was clipped by 5 bases and J by 5 bases; unmatched bases: 9. Germline loops: CDR1 SGHTA, CDR2 FQGNSA. The CDR3 has 15 amino acids. This chain's CDR3 is CASSVRTGNVDTQYF. In DNA, the CDR3 is TGTGCCAGCAGCGTCCGGACAGGGAATGTAGATACGCAGTATTTT.